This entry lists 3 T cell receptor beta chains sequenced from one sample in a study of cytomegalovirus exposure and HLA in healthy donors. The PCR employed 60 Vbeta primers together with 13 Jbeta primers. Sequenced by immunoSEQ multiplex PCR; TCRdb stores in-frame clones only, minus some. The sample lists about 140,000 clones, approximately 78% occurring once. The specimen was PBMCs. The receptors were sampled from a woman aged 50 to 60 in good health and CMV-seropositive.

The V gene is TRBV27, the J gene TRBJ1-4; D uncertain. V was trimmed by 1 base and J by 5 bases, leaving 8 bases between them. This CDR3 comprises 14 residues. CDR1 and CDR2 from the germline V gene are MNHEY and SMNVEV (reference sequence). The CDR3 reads CASSLYTNNEKLFF. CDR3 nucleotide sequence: TGTGCCAGCAGTTTATACACGAACAATGAAAAACTGTTTTTT.

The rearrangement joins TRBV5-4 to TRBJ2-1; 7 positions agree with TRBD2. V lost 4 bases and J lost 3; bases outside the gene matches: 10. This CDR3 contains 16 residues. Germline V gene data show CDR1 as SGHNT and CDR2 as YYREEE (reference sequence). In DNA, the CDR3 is TGTGCCAGCAGCATGCGGGAGTTCCCCCTCTACAATGAGCAGTTCTTC. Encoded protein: CASSMREFPLYNEQFF.

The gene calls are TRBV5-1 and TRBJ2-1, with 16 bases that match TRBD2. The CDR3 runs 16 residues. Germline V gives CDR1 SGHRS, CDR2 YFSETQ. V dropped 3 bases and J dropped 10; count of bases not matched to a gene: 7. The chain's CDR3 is CASSSGTSGGAGEQFF. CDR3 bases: TGCGCCAGCAGCTCGGGGACTAGCGGGGGGGCCGGGGAGCAGTTCTTC. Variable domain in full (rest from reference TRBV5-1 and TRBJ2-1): KAGVTQTPRYLIKTRGQQVTLSCSPISGHRSVSWYQQTPGQGLQFLFEYFSETQRNKGNFPGRFSGRQFSNSRSEMNVSTLELGDSALYLCASSSGTSGGAGEQFFGPGTRLTVL.